This TCR beta chain comes out of a study of EBV T-cell therapy then PD-1 blockade in nasopharyngeal carcinoma. In regard to this clone: What it binds is not known.

Clones were sequenced by immunoSEQ multiplex PCR, and TCRdb holds only the in-frame ones, with some missing. In the table there are approximately 13,000 clones, roughly 80% of which are singletons. Treatment described: AdE1-LMPpoly-expanded autologous EBV-specific T-cell therapy followed by anti-PD-1 nivolumab. Trimming left V 6 bases short and J 0 bases short, with 17 bases between. Germline V gene lookup returns CDR1 LGHNA and CDR2 YSLEER. This CDR3 is 16 amino acids long. The V gene is TRBV4-3, the J gene TRBJ1-1; no clear D. The origin of this receptor is a man aged 35-49 years with nasopharyngeal carcinoma. This material consisted of CD8+ T cells from blood, taken around day 99 from a patient whose treatment included autologous EBV-specific T cells and nivolumab. This CDR3 is CASRNTYGYMNTEAFF. The CDR3 DNA reads TGCGCCAGCAGGAACACGTACGGATATATGAACACTGAAGCTTTCTTT.